This T cell receptor (beta chain) comes out of a study of control samples from healthy donors and cancer patients. Regarding this clone: One end of the junction varies from germline; a read error may be responsible.

Libraries were prepared by immunoSEQ multiplex PCR; TCRdb keeps only in-frame clonotypes and omits some of them. This sample carries roughly 200,000 clones, with roughly 2% going to the ten biggest clones. Sequencing input: blood. The sequence came from a young woman in good health.

This CDR3 reads CASNIPLAGGPHEQFF. CDR3 DNA: TGTGCCAGTAATATACCTCTTGCGGGGGGGCCCCATGAGCAGTTCTTC. The rearrangement joins TRBV19 to TRBJ2-1; 9 bases map to TRBD2. This CDR3 has 16 amino acids. In germline, CDR1 is LNHDA, CDR2 SQIVND (reference sequence).